A single sample is the source of the 31 T cell receptor beta chains below, sequenced in a study of vaccination effects on CD4 cells after COVID-19. Sequencing followed a ViraFEST assay step that expanded antigen-specific CD4+ T cells with viral peptide pools. It was after 10 days of culture that CD4+ T cells were isolated. According to the study, vaccine recipients showed no prior SARS-CoV-2 infection and negative nucleocapsid antibodies. TCRdb's table, derived via immunoSEQ multiplex PCR, lists solely in-frame clones and lacks some. The table has more than 20,000 clones, approximately 70% seen once. What these receptors recognize is not known. The sample consisted of CD4+ T cells from PBMCs cultured with HCoV-NL63 spike peptides, taken before COVID-19 vaccination. The origin of the receptors is a human donor who received a COVID-19 vaccine.

The chain recombines TRBV27 with TRBJ2-2; 8 nucleotides match TRBD1. With 7 bases clipped from V and 13 bases from J, the junction kept 17 bases outside the gene matches. This CDR3 region has 15 residues. The germline CDR1 and CDR2 sequences are MNHEY and SMNVEV (reference sequence). DNA for the CDR3: TGTGCCAGCAAGGGCTCAGGACAGGGTTTTCTTCGGCTGTTTTTT. It translates to CASKGSGQGFLRLFF.

Note on this clone: One end of the junction varies from germline; a read error may be responsible. The chain has TRBV29-1 and TRBJ1-2; D remains ambiguous. This CDR3 is built from 11 residues. Germline CDR1 and CDR2: SQVTM and ANQGSEA. The CDR3, as DNA: TGCGGCGTGGGCGGAAACTATGGCTACACCTTC. Its protein is CGVGGNYGYTF.

The rearrangement uses TRBV5-1 and TRBJ1-1; perhaps TRBD1 as D (6 bases). This CDR3 region has 14 residues. Germline loops: CDR1 SGHRS, CDR2 YFSETQ. The germline V and J ends were trimmed by 1 base and 0 bases, with 7 bases remaining between them. The CDR3 protein is CASSLSGVNTEAFF. The CDR3 nucleotides read TGCGCCAGCAGCTTGTCAGGGGTGAACACTGAAGCTTTCTTT.

V gene TRBV20-1 combines with J gene TRBJ2-7; 9 bases are a match to TRBD2. CDR1 and CDR2 from the germline V gene are DFQATT and SNEGSKA (reference sequence). The CDR3 has 13 residues. V dropped 3 bases and J dropped 3; count of bases not matched to a gene: 3. In DNA, the CDR3 is TGCAGTGCTAGTCCAGCGGGAGGCTACGAGCAGTACTTC. As protein: CSASPAGGYEQYF.

The chain combines TRBV27 with TRBJ2-7; D gene ambiguous. The CDR3 totals 13 residues. Trimming took off 3 bases at V and 4 bases at J, with 10 bases between the two ends. The V gene's germline CDR1 is MNHEY and CDR2 SMNVEV (reference sequence). The CDR3 sequence is CASSFTVRYEQYF. The CDR3 nucleotides read TGTGCCAGCAGTTTTACTGTCAGATACGAGCAGTACTTC.

This clone occurred a few times. The chain links TRBV29-1 to TRBJ2-1; 7 bases match TRBD2. Germline V gene data show CDR1 as SQVTM and CDR2 as ANQGSEA. The CDR3 loop spans 12 amino acids. The ends lost 6 bases at V and 4 bases at J; junction bases unmatched: 3. The CDR3 sequence is CSVGTNYNEQFF. The DNA of the CDR3 is TGCAGCGTGGGGACTAATTACAATGAGCAGTTCTTC.

The chain employs TRBV7-6 and TRBJ2-1; 9 bases agree with TRBD2. This CDR3 is 17 amino acids long. Per germline, CDR1 SGHVS and CDR2 FNYEAQ. V lost 5 bases to trimming and J lost 3 bases; unmatched junction nucleotides: 11. CDR3 in amino acids: CASSIRGRREGYNEQFF. The CDR3 region has the DNA TGTGCCAGCAGCATCAGGGGGAGGCGGGAGGGCTACAATGAGCAGTTCTTC.

The chain joins TRBV5-1 to TRBJ2-5; D is ambiguous. Germline V gene sequence: CDR1 SGHRS, CDR2 YFSETQ. The CDR3 sequence is 14 residues long. V was clipped by 0 bases and J by 5 bases, with 11 bases between them. The CDR3 nucleotides are TGCGCCAGCAGCTTGGCGTCAGGTCAGGAGACCCAGTACTTC. Protein product: CASSLASGQETQYF.

V gene TRBV6-9 combines with J gene TRBJ2-7; TRBD2 might be the D (5 bases). The CDR3 consists of 14 residues. From germline, CDR1 is MNHGY and CDR2 SVAAGI. V lost 6 bases, J lost 4 bases, and 16 bases lay in between. CDR3 sequence (DNA): TGTGCCAGCAGGGGCCCCGGGGAATTTTACGAGCAGTACTTC. Translation: CASRGPGEFYEQYF.

This chain links TRBV9 with TRBJ2-7; tentative D call: TRBD1 (5 bases). CDR1 SGDLS and CDR2 YYNGEE come from the germline V gene. Deletions cut 0 bases from V and 5 bases from J, with 18 bases between. The CDR3 runs to 16 residues. CDR3 nucleotide sequence: TGTGCCAGCAGCGTAGCTACAACAGGTCTTGGGAACGAGCAGTACTTC. Protein: CASSVATTGLGNEQYF.

This clone appeared a few times. The rearrangement joins TRBV5-4 to TRBJ2-2; 8 nucleotides align to TRBD2. J gave up 4 bases and V 9 bases, and 11 bases lay outside the gene matches. This CDR3 has 15 amino acids. Looked up from germline, CDR1 is SGHNT and CDR2 is YYREEE (reference sequence). CDR3 nucleotide sequence: TGTGCCACCAGGGTCGGGGGGGCAGGCACCGGGGAGCTGTTTTTT. Its translation: CATRVGGAGTGELFF.

This clone has just one count. The rearrangement uses TRBV6-5 and TRBJ2-2; no clear D. The CDR3 loop spans 13 amino acids. The germline gives CDR1 MNHEY, CDR2 SVGAGI. Trimming pared 2 bases from V and 6 bases from J, leaving 7 bases between. The CDR3 protein is CASSYDMSGELFF. CDR3 in DNA: TGTGCCAGCAGTTACGACATGTCCGGGGAGCTGTTTTTT.

This clone was found a few times. V gene TRBV9 combines with J gene TRBJ1-2; D gene uncertain. The CDR3 has 13 residues. V was pared by 2 bases and J by 7 bases, with 12 bases between. Germline CDR1 reads SGDLS; CDR2 reads YYNGEE. For the CDR3, the DNA is TGTGCCAGCAGCGTCCTCAAATTGGGTGGCTACACCTTC. It is translated as CASSVLKLGGYTF.

The chain has TRBV24-1 and TRBJ2-5; D remains ambiguous. Germline loops: CDR1 KGHDR, CDR2 SFDVKD. Trimming cost V 10 bases and J 1 base, with 12 bases left between them. This CDR3 is 13 amino acids long. The CDR3 DNA is TGTGCCACTCAGAAGGCCACCCAAGAGACCCAGTACTTC. Protein product: CATQKATQETQYF.

This clone was picked up one time. The rearrangement links TRBV11-2 to TRBJ2-1, with 7 bases that match TRBD2. The V segment lost 1 base and the J segment 9 bases; nucleotides outside the gene matches: 6. This CDR3 has 14 residues. Germline assignment: CDR1 SGHAT and CDR2 FQNNGV. The CDR3 region has the DNA TGTGCCAGCAGCTTAGCGGGGGGAGGAGGTGAGCAGTTCTTC. Translation gives CASSLAGGGGEQFF.

V usage is TRBV9 and J usage is TRBJ1-1; D uncertain. Germline V CDR1 and CDR2: SGDLS, YYNGEE. This CDR3 has 9 amino acids. The CDR3 DNA reads as TGTGCAGGGAACACTGAAGCTTTCTTT. Protein: CAGNTEAFF.

This chain links TRBV10-3 with TRBJ1-1; D is unclear. The CDR3 extends over 14 amino acids. V was trimmed by 0 bases and J by 11 bases, leaving 16 bases between them. Germline lookup yields CDR1 ENHRY and CDR2 SYGVKD. The CDR3 here is CAISESSGSPVAFF. CDR3 sequence (DNA): TGTGCCATCAGTGAGTCGTCCGGGTCTCCTGTGGCTTTCTTT.

The CDR3 coding sequence is TGTGCCAGCAGCCTCACTAGCGGGGGGGTCAGCACAGATACGCAGTATTTT. Its translation is CASSLTSGGVSTDTQYF. The J gene is TRBJ2-3, the V gene TRBV7-6, with TRBD2 matching over 13 bases. V dropped 5 bases and J dropped 0; count of bases not matched to a gene: 5. CDR3 length equals 17 residues. In germline, CDR1 is SGHVS, CDR2 FNYEAQ.

This rearrangement joins TRBV5-5 to TRBJ1-2; TRBD1 might be the D (5 bases). The CDR3 is 15 residues long. Between the trimmed V and J ends, which lost 0 bases and 11 bases, there was a span of 20 bases. Germline-derived CDR1 and CDR2 are SGHKS and YYEKEE (reference sequence). The CDR3 here is CASSLEAWGRFAYTF. The CDR3 DNA reads TGTGCCAGCAGCTTGGAGGCCTGGGGACGTTTCGCATACACCTTC.

V and J are TRBV9 and TRBJ1-6; D is ambiguous. CDR1 and CDR2 (germline): SGDLS, YYNGEE. V lost 2 bases and J 3 bases, leaving 9 bases between the germline ends. The CDR3 contains 15 residues. The CDR3 sequence is CASSVLTYYNSPLHF. The CDR3 bases are TGTGCCAGCAGCGTCCTGACCTACTATAATTCACCCCTCCACTTT.

V is TRBV5-6 and J is TRBJ2-3, with D unclear. The V gene lost 4 bases and the J gene lost 3 bases, with 12 bases spanning the gap. The CDR3 has 14 amino acids. Looked up from germline, CDR1 is SGHDT and CDR2 is YYEEEE. This CDR3 is CASSPPALTDTQYF. CDR3 coding DNA: TGTGCCAGCAGCCCACCCGCCTTAACAGATACGCAGTATTTT.

This clone was found once. The J gene is TRBJ2-3, the V gene TRBV5-1; the match to TRBD2 covers 11 bases. CDR1 is SGHRS, CDR2 YFSETQ, per germline. This CDR3 is 16 amino acids long. Trimming removed 4 bases from V and 4 bases from J; junction bases left unmatched: 8. As DNA, the CDR3 is TGCGCCAGCAGCGATATAGCGGGAGGGTCGGCAGATACGCAGTATTTT. Translating it yields CASSDIAGGSADTQYF.

The chain uses TRBV10-3 and TRBJ1-6; D is possibly TRBD1 (6 bases). The CDR3 runs to 14 residues. V was trimmed by 2 bases and J by 10 bases, leaving 12 bases between them. Germline V gene lookup returns CDR1 ENHRY and CDR2 SYGVKD. In DNA, the CDR3 is TGTGCCATCAGTGAGGGAGGGACAAACTCACCCCTCCACTTT. It codes for CAISEGGTNSPLHF.

The chain links TRBV5-6 to TRBJ2-1; 10 bases map to TRBD1. This CDR3 has 18 residues. Germline assignment: CDR1 SGHDT and CDR2 YYEEEE. Trimming removed 1 base from V and 1 base from J; junction bases left unmatched: 8. CDR3 residues: CASSLYRDRGRSYNEQFF. The CDR3, as DNA: TGTGCCAGCAGCTTGTACCGGGACAGGGGTCGATCCTACAATGAGCAGTTCTTC.

The chain joins TRBV27 to TRBJ2-1; possible D gene TRBD2, 6 bases. Trimming pared 8 bases from V and 9 bases from J, leaving 23 bases between. Germline V CDR1 and CDR2: MNHEY, SMNVEV (reference sequence). The CDR3 has 15 amino acids. The CDR3 loop is CASRSNAQRVGEQFF. Here the CDR3 DNA reads TGTGCCAGCCGAAGTAACGCCCAGCGGGTTGGTGAGCAGTTCTTC.

J is TRBJ2-5 and V is TRBV7-9; 10 nucleotides agree with TRBD1. Trimming removed 3 bases from V and 7 bases from J; junction bases left unmatched: 14. The CDR3 has 17 amino acids. Germline-derived CDR1 and CDR2 are SEHNR and FQNEAQ (reference sequence). CDR3 residues: CASSLTGGRTVTGTQYF. In DNA form, the CDR3 reads TGTGCCAGCAGCTTGACAGGGGGCCGGACCGTGACAGGGACCCAGTACTTC.

The chain joins TRBV6-5 to TRBJ1-2; D remains ambiguous. Germline lookup yields CDR1 MNHEY and CDR2 SVGAGI. CDR3 size: 13 residues. V was trimmed by 2 bases and J by 4 bases, leaving 8 bases between them. CDR3 loop: CASSYNRVYGYTF. The CDR3 DNA reads TGTGCCAGCAGTTACAATAGAGTCTATGGCTACACCTTC.

The CDR3 bases are TGTGCCAGCAGTCAACAGGGTCTCGAGCAGTACTTC. It is translated as CASSQQGLEQYF. The genes are TRBV6-5 and TRBJ2-7; weak D call: TRBD1 (6 bases). Germline V gene data show CDR1 as MNHEY and CDR2 as SVGAGI. V was shortened by 5 bases and J by 6 bases, with 11 bases between the two germline ends. The CDR3 length is 12 residues.

This chain joins TRBV10-3 and TRBJ2-1; the match to TRBD1 covers 7 bases. The V segment lost 0 bases and the J segment 14 bases; nucleotides outside the gene matches: 1. The germline CDR1 and CDR2 sequences are ENHRY and SYGVKD. The CDR3 has 11 residues. The CDR3 spells CAISESGTEFF. DNA of the CDR3: TGTGCCATCAGTGAGTCCGGGACAGAGTTCTTC.

This clone has only one observation. The CDR3 DNA follows: TGTGCCAGCAGCCCCCAGCGGGGGGGCACAGATACGCAGTATTTT. Amino acid sequence: CASSPQRGGTDTQYF. The rearrangement uses TRBV6-2 or TRBV6-3 and TRBJ2-3; 9 bases line up with TRBD2. J was trimmed by 1 base and V by 6 bases; bases with no gene match: 5. This CDR3 has 15 residues. Per germline, CDR1 MNHEY and CDR2 SVGEGT.

V and J are TRBV12-5 and TRBJ1-1; no reliable D call. This CDR3 comprises 13 residues. With 1 base removed from V and 8 bases from J, the gap between germline ends came to 11 bases. Germline CDR1 reads LGHNT; CDR2 reads FRNRAP. Written as DNA, the CDR3 is TGTGCTAGTGGTTTGGGTCTGGGTTTGGAAGCTTTCTTT. Its translation is CASGLGLGLEAFF.